Listed below are T cell receptor beta chains from one sample, sequenced in a study of T cell responses to AZD1222 COVID-19 vaccine. Profiling relied on immunoSEQ multiplex PCR, and the TCRdb table lists in-frame clones only, not all of them. Of 130,000 to 150,000 clones in the sample, 92% were seen once. Specimen: peripheral blood, collected on day 0 of AZD1222 vaccination. The source is an adult in good health. The CDR3 runs from the conserved cysteine through the conserved F or W. Each record gives: CDR3 DNA, CDR3 protein, D gene, clone size, J gene, V gene. D genes are given only for firm matches. Where a row states a size, it is once, few, many or the class of an expanded clone; other rows omit it.

CDR3nt: TGTGCCAGCAGCCCGCAAACCCGTGGCACCATATATTTT; CDR3aa: CASSPQTRGTIYF; d_gene: .; abundance: few; j_gene: TRBJ1-3; v_gene: TRBV3-1/TRBV3-2
CDR3nt: TGCAGCGTTGAAAAGGCGGTCCAAGAGACCCAGTACTTC; CDR3aa: CSVEKAVQETQYF; d_gene: .; abundance: .; j_gene: TRBJ2-5; v_gene: TRBV29-1
CDR3nt: TGTGCCAGCAGAGGGGGAGGATATGGCTACACCTTC; CDR3aa: CASRGGGYGYTF; d_gene: .; abundance: .; j_gene: TRBJ1-2; v_gene: TRBV7-9
CDR3nt: TGTGCCAGCAGTTACTCAATCTCCTACAATGAGCAGTTCTTC; CDR3aa: CASSYSISYNEQFF; d_gene: .; abundance: .; j_gene: TRBJ2-1; v_gene: TRBV6-7
CDR3nt: TGCGCCAGCAGCTTATCCGGGACCGTCTATGGGGAGCTGTTTTTT; CDR3aa: CASSLSGTVYGELFF; d_gene: .; abundance: .; j_gene: TRBJ2-2; v_gene: TRBV5-1
CDR3nt: TGTGCCAGCAGTGAGAACACCGGGGAGCTGTTTTTT; CDR3aa: CASSENTGELFF; d_gene: .; abundance: .; j_gene: TRBJ2-2; v_gene: TRBV25-1
CDR3nt: TGTGCCTCCGGACATAACTATGGCTACACCTTC; CDR3aa: CASGHNYGYTF; d_gene: .; abundance: .; j_gene: TRBJ1-2; v_gene: TRBV30
CDR3nt: TGTGCCAGCAGCCCACTACAGGGGGTTAGTACAACTTTCTTT; CDR3aa: CASSPLQGVSTTFF; d_gene: TRBD1; abundance: .; j_gene: TRBJ1-1; v_gene: TRBV7-3
CDR3nt: TGTGCCAGCAGTTTGTTCGACAGGGAGGGCAATGAGCAGTTCTTC; CDR3aa: CASSLFDREGNEQFF; d_gene: .; abundance: .; j_gene: TRBJ2-1; v_gene: TRBV5-6
CDR3nt: TGTGCCATCAGTGAGTTTACCGGGACTAGAGGTCATGAGCAGTTCTTC; CDR3aa: CAISEFTGTRGHEQFF; d_gene: TRBD2; abundance: .; j_gene: TRBJ2-1; v_gene: TRBV10-3
CDR3nt: TGTGCCAGCAGTCTATCGGGACAGGGCCCTGAAGCTTTCTTT; CDR3aa: CASSLSGQGPEAFF; d_gene: TRBD1; abundance: once; j_gene: TRBJ1-1; v_gene: TRBV27
CDR3nt: TGTGCCAGCAGCTCCCAACCCCTACGGGATGAGCAGTTCTTC; CDR3aa: CASSSQPLRDEQFF; d_gene: .; abundance: .; j_gene: TRBJ2-1; v_gene: TRBV7-8
CDR3nt: TGCGCCAGCAGCTTCCGACAGGGGGCTAGCGAGCAGTACTTC; CDR3aa: CASSFRQGASEQYF; d_gene: TRBD1; abundance: .; j_gene: TRBJ2-7; v_gene: TRBV5-1
CDR3nt: TGTGCCAGCAGCCAAGACGACAGCCCTGGAAACACCATATATTTT; CDR3aa: CASSQDDSPGNTIYF; d_gene: .; abundance: .; j_gene: TRBJ1-3; v_gene: TRBV3-1/TRBV3-2
CDR3nt: TGTGCCAGCAGTCTAGCCCGGGCTCTCACCTTC; CDR3aa: CASSLARALTF; d_gene: .; abundance: .; j_gene: TRBJ1-2; v_gene: TRBV12-3/TRBV12-4
CDR3nt: TGTGCCACCAGCAGGTGGACAGGACTTAGTGGGAACACTGAAGCTTTCTTT; CDR3aa: CATSRWTGLSGNTEAFF; d_gene: TRBD1; abundance: .; j_gene: TRBJ1-1; v_gene: TRBV15
CDR3nt: TGCGCCAGCAGCCCGGGACAGGGAGGGATATATGGCTACACCTTC; CDR3aa: CASSPGQGGIYGYTF; d_gene: TRBD1; abundance: .; j_gene: TRBJ1-2; v_gene: TRBV4-1
CDR3nt: TGTGCCAGCAGCGTAGCTGACGCTAGGGATGAGCAGTTCTTC; CDR3aa: CASSVADARDEQFF; d_gene: .; abundance: .; j_gene: TRBJ2-1; v_gene: TRBV9
CDR3nt: TGTGCCAGCAGTTCGCCCGTGACTAGCGGGAGGGAGACCCAGTACTTC; CDR3aa: CASSSPVTSGRETQYF; d_gene: TRBD2; abundance: .; j_gene: TRBJ2-5; v_gene: TRBV6-2/TRBV6-3
CDR3nt: TGCGCCAGCGGACGGGGAACTGGAAACACCATATATTTT; CDR3aa: CASGRGTGNTIYF; d_gene: .; abundance: .; j_gene: TRBJ1-3; v_gene: TRBV10-2
CDR3nt: TGTGCCAGCAGCCAAGGACAGGGATCCTACAGCAATCAGCCCCAGCATTTT; CDR3aa: CASSQGQGSYSNQPQHF; d_gene: TRBD1; abundance: .; j_gene: TRBJ1-5; v_gene: TRBV3-1/TRBV3-2
CDR3nt: TGTGCCAGCTCAAGGTCCTCAACTAATGAAAAACTGTTTTTT; CDR3aa: CASSRSSTNEKLFF; d_gene: .; abundance: .; j_gene: TRBJ1-4; v_gene: TRBV18
CDR3nt: TGTGCCAGCAGCCTAGTACAGGGAAACACCATATATTTT; CDR3aa: CASSLVQGNTIYF; d_gene: .; abundance: .; j_gene: TRBJ1-3; v_gene: TRBV12-3/TRBV12-4
CDR3nt: TGTGCCAGTAGTCATAAAGGGGCCCAGGACCGATCCTATGGCTACACCTTC; CDR3aa: CASSHKGAQDRSYGYTF; d_gene: .; abundance: .; j_gene: TRBJ1-2; v_gene: TRBV19
CDR3nt: TGCAGCGTTGGACTAGCGGGAGTTGTGGATACGCAGTATTTT; CDR3aa: CSVGLAGVVDTQYF; d_gene: TRBD2; abundance: once; j_gene: TRBJ2-3; v_gene: TRBV29-1
CDR3nt: TGTGCCAGCAGCCCCAGGGGAGCCAATGAGCAGTTCTTC; CDR3aa: CASSPRGANEQFF; d_gene: .; abundance: .; j_gene: TRBJ2-1; v_gene: TRBV7-3
CDR3nt: TGTGCCAGCGGGGCAGACATGAACACTGAAGCTTTCTTT; CDR3aa: CASGADMNTEAFF; d_gene: .; abundance: .; j_gene: TRBJ1-1; v_gene: TRBV6-5
CDR3nt: TGTGCCAGCAGCAACAGGCTGACCTCCTACAATGAGCAGTTCTTC; CDR3aa: CASSNRLTSYNEQFF; d_gene: .; abundance: .; j_gene: TRBJ2-1; v_gene: TRBV11-3
CDR3nt: TGTGCCAGCAGCTTCGGACTAGCGGGAATTAATGAGCAGTTCTTC; CDR3aa: CASSFGLAGINEQFF; d_gene: TRBD2; abundance: .; j_gene: TRBJ2-1; v_gene: TRBV27
CDR3nt: TGTGCCAGCAGCTTAGATGTCGGCAGGGCACAGCCCCAGCATTTT; CDR3aa: CASSLDVGRAQPQHF; d_gene: .; abundance: .; j_gene: TRBJ1-5; v_gene: TRBV11-2
CDR3nt: TGCGCCAGCAGCTTGGTGCTCAGGGGGCTGTCACCCCTCCACTTT; CDR3aa: CASSLVLRGLSPLHF; d_gene: TRBD1; abundance: .; j_gene: TRBJ1-6; v_gene: TRBV5-1
CDR3nt: TGTGCCAGCAGCCCTCCGGAGACCCAGTACTTC; CDR3aa: CASSPPETQYF; d_gene: .; abundance: .; j_gene: TRBJ2-5; v_gene: TRBV7-3
CDR3nt: TGTGCCAGCAGCTTAGCCTTAGGACCTAATGAAAAACTGTTTTTT; CDR3aa: CASSLALGPNEKLFF; d_gene: .; abundance: .; j_gene: TRBJ1-4; v_gene: TRBV7-9
CDR3nt: TGTGCCAGCAGTAATGGACAGGGCCCCTACGAGCAGTACTTC; CDR3aa: CASSNGQGPYEQYF; d_gene: TRBD1; abundance: .; j_gene: TRBJ2-7; v_gene: TRBV6-2/TRBV6-3
CDR3nt: TGTGCCTGGAGCCCCAAACTAGCGGGAGGCTTGGACGAGCAGTACTTC; CDR3aa: CAWSPKLAGGLDEQYF; d_gene: TRBD2; abundance: .; j_gene: TRBJ2-7; v_gene: TRBV30
CDR3nt: TGTGCCAGCAGGGCACAGGGGGGGTCCAACTACGAGCAGTACTTC; CDR3aa: CASRAQGGSNYEQYF; d_gene: .; abundance: once; j_gene: TRBJ2-7; v_gene: TRBV6-6
CDR3nt: TGTGCCAGCAGGACTCTTGACGGCTTCGGGGAGACCCAGTACTTC; CDR3aa: CASRTLDGFGETQYF; d_gene: .; abundance: once; j_gene: TRBJ2-5; v_gene: TRBV25-1
CDR3nt: TGTGCCAGTTCAGGGGTTTATGGCTACACCTTC; CDR3aa: CASSGVYGYTF; d_gene: .; abundance: .; j_gene: TRBJ1-2; v_gene: TRBV19
CDR3nt: TGTGCCAGCAGTGAGGGAGGGGGCGACGGCGGGGAGCTGTTTTTT; CDR3aa: CASSEGGGDGGELFF; d_gene: .; abundance: .; j_gene: TRBJ2-2; v_gene: TRBV2
CDR3nt: TGTGCCAGCTCACTATCACAGGGCATCCGGGGTGGCACTGAAGCTTTCTTT; CDR3aa: CASSLSQGIRGGTEAFF; d_gene: .; abundance: .; j_gene: TRBJ1-1; v_gene: TRBV18
CDR3nt: TGCGCCAGCAGCGGGAGTGAGGCATCACCCCTCCACTTT; CDR3aa: CASSGSEASPLHF; d_gene: .; abundance: .; j_gene: TRBJ1-6; v_gene: TRBV10-2